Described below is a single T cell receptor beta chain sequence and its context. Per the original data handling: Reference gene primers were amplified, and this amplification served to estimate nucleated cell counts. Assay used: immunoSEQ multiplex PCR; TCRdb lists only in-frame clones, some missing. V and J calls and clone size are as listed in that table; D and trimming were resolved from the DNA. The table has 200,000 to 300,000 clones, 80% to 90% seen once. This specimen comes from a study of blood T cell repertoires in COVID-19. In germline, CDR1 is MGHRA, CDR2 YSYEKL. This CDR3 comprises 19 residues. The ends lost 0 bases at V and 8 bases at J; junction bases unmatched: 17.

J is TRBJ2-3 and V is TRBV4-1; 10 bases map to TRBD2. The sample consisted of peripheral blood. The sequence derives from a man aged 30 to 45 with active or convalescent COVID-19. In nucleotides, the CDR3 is TGCGCCAGCAGCCAAGATAATATTGGTAGCGGGGGGCCTGTAAGTACGCAGTATTTT. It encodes CASSQDNIGSGGPVSTQYF.